This TCR beta chain emerged from a study of shared clonotypes between healthy human individuals. On the study more broadly: Three plates each covered CD4 naive and memory; CD8 naive two, CD8 memory one. Notes on the study in general: Roughly 5% of naive CD4 clonotypes were shared across several donors.

CDR3 length equals 15 residues. CDR1 and CDR2 from the germline V gene are SGHNT and YYREEE (reference sequence). V dropped 4 bases and J dropped 2; count of bases not matched to a gene: 6. For this clone: Its antigen is as yet unknown. In the same sample, other DNA sequences code for this CDR3.

Some clones are missing from TCRdb's copy, which holds only in-frame ones; the method was immunoSEQ multiplex PCR. The sample carries 650,000 to 800,000 clones, roughly 72% recorded once. The chain links TRBV5-4 to TRBJ2-7, with 10 bases matching TRBD2. This receptor was identified in a woman younger than 45 in good health. The sample was memory CD4+ T cells sorted from blood. Subset of the sample: CD45RA-negative fraction. The CDR3 DNA reads as TGTGCCAGCAGCCCACGGACTAGCGGTGCCTACGAGCAGTACTTC. It translates to CASSPRTSGAYEQYF.